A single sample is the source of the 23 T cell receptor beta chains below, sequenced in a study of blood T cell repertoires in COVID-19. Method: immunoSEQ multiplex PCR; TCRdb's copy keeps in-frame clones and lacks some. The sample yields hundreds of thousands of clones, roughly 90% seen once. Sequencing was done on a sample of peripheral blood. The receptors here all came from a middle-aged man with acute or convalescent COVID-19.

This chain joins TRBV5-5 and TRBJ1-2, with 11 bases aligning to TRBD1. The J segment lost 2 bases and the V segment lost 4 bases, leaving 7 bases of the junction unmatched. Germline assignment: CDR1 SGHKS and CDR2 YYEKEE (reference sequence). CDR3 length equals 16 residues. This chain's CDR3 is CASSRGQGARNYGYTF. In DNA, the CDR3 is TGTGCCAGCAGCCGAGGACAGGGGGCGCGAAACTATGGCTACACCTTC.

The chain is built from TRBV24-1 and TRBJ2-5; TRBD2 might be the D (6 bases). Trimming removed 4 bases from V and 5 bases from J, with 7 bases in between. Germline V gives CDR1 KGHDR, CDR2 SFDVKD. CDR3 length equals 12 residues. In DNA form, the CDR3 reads TGTGCCACCAGTGACAGCGGGGAGACCCAGTACTTC. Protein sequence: CATSDSGETQYF.

This chain's CDR3 is CASSQLKTGLYGYTF. The DNA for the CDR3 is TGTGCCAGCAGCCAACTCAAGACAGGACTCTATGGCTACACCTTC. The chain carries TRBV3-1 (or the pseudogene TRBV3-2) and TRBJ1-2; D is perhaps TRBD1 (6 bases). The CDR3 length is 15 residues. Germline values: CDR1 LGHDT, CDR2 YNNKEL (reference sequence). Trimming removed 2 bases from V and 4 bases from J, with 14 bases in between.

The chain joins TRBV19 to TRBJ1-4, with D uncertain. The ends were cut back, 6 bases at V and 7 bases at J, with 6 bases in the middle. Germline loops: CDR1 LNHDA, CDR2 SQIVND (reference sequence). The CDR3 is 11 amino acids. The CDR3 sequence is CASSNTEKLFF. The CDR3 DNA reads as TGTGCCAGTAGCAACACTGAAAAACTGTTTTTT.

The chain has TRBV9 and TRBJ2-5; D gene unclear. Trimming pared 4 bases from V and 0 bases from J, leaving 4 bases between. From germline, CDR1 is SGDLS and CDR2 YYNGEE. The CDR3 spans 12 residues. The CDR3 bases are TGTGCCAGCAGCACGGACCAAGAGACCCAGTACTTC. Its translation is CASSTDQETQYF.

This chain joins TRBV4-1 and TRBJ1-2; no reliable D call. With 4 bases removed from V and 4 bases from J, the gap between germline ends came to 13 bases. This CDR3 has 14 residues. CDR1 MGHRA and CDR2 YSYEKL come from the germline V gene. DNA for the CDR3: TGCGCCAGCAGCCCAGACACGAGGAGCTATGGCTACACCTTC. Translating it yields CASSPDTRSYGYTF.

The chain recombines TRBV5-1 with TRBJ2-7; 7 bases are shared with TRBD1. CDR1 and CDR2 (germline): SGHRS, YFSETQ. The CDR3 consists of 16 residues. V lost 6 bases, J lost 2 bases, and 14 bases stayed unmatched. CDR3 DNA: TGCGCCAGCACCCACTTTCGGGACAGCGTCACCTACGAGCAGTACTTC. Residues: CASTHFRDSVTYEQYF.

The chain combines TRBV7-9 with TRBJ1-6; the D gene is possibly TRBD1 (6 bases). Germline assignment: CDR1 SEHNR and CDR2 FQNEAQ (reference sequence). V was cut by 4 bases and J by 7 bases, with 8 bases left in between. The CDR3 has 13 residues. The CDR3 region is CASSSQGNSPLHF. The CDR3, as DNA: TGTGCCAGCAGCTCCCAGGGGAATTCACCCCTCCACTTT.

The CDR3 is CASSLRRDTEEAFF. The DNA of the CDR3 is TGTGCCAGCAGTTTAAGACGAGATACGGAGGAAGCTTTCTTT. This rearrangement joins TRBV2 to TRBJ1-1, with no clear D. V was trimmed by 5 bases and J by 8 bases, leaving 18 bases between them. CDR3 size: 14 residues. Germline CDR1 is SNHLY and CDR2 is FYNNEI.

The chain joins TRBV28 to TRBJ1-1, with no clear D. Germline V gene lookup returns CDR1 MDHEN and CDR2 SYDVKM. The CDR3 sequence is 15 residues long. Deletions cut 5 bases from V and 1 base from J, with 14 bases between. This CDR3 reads CASSPHAAGNTEAFF. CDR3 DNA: TGTGCCAGCAGTCCCCACGCCGCGGGGAACACTGAAGCTTTCTTT.

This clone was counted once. CDR3 bases: TGTGCCACCAGCAGAAGATTACAGGGGATCACTGAAGCTTTCTTT. Translation: CATSRRLQGITEAFF. V gene TRBV15 combines with J gene TRBJ1-1; 7 positions match TRBD1. After removal of 2 bases from V and 4 bases from J, the junction contained 7 bases not matched to a gene. Germline V lookup: CDR1 LNHNV, CDR2 YYDKDF (reference sequence). The CDR3 spans 15 residues. The full variable domain, rest sourced from reference TRBV15 and TRBJ1-1, is DAMVIQNPRYQVTQFGKPVTLSCSQTLNHNVMYWYQQKSSQAPKLLFHYYDKDFNNEADTPDNFQSRRPNTSFCFLDIRSPGLGDTAMYLCATSRRLQGITEAFFGQGTRLTVV.

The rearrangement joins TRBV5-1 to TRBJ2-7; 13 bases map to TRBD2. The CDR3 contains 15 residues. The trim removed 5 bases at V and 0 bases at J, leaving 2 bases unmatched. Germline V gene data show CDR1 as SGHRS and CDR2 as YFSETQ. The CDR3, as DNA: TGCGCCAGCAGACTAGCGGGAGGGAGCTCCTACGAGCAGTACTTC. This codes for CASRLAGGSSYEQYF.

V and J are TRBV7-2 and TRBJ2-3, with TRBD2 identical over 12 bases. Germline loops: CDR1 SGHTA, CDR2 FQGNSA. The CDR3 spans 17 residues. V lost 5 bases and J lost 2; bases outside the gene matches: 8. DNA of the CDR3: TGTGCCAGCAGCGAATGGCTAGCGGGGGGGATCACAGATACGCAGTATTTT. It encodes CASSEWLAGGITDTQYF.

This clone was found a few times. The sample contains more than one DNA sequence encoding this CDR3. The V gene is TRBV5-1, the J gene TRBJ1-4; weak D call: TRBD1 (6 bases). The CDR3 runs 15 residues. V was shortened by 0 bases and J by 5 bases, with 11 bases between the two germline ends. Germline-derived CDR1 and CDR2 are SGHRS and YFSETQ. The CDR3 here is CASSLGTERNEKLFF. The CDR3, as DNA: TGCGCCAGCAGCTTGGGGACAGAAAGAAATGAAAAACTGTTTTTT.

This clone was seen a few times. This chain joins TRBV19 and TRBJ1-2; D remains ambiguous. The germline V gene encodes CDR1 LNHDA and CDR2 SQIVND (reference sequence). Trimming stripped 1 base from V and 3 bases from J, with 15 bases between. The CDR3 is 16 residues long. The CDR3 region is CASSIGYGTGDYGYTF. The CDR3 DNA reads TGTGCCAGTAGTATAGGCTACGGCACCGGAGACTATGGCTACACCTTC.

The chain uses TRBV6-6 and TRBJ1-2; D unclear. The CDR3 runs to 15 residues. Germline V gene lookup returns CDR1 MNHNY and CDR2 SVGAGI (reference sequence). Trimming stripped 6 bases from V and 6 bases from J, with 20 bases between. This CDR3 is CASSPQGSANDGYTF. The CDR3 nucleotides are TGTGCCAGCAGCCCACAAGGCAGCGCCAATGATGGCTACACCTTC.

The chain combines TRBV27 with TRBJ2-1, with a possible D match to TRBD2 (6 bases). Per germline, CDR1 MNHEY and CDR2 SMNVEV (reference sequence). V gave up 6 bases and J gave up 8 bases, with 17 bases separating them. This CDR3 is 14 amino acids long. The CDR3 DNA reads TGTGCCAGCAGACCACACGGGAGTACAGATGAGCAGTTCTTC. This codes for CASRPHGSTDEQFF.

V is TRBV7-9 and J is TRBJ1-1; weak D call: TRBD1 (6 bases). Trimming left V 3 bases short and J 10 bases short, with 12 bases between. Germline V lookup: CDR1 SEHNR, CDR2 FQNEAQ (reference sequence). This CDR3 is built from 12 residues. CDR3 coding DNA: TGTGCCAGCAGCTTTTCAGGGGATGTAGCTTTCTTT. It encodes CASSFSGDVAFF.

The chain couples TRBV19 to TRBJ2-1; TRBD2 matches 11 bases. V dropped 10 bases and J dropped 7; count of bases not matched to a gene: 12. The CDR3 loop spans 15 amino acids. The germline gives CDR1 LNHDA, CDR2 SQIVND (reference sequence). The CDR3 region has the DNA TGTGCCACCAGAACCACTAGCGGGGGCCTTAATGAGCAGTTCTTC. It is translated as CATRTTSGGLNEQFF.

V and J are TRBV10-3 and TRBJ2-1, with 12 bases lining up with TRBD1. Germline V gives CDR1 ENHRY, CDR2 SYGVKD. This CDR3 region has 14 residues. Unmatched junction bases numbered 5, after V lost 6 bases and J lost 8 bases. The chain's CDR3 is CAISQGTGGYEQFF. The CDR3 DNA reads TGTGCCATCAGCCAGGGGACAGGGGGCTATGAGCAGTTCTTC.

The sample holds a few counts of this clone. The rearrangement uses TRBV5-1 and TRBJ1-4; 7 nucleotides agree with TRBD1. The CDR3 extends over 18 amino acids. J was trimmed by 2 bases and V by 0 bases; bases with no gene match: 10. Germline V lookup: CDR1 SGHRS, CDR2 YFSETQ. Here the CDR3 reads CASSLAGRGGATNEKLFF. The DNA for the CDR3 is TGCGCCAGCAGCTTGGCCGGCAGAGGGGGCGCCACTAATGAAAAACTGTTTTTT.

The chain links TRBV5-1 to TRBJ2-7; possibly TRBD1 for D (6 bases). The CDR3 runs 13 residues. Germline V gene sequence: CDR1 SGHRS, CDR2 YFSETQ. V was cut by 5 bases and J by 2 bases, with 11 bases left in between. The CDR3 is CASRTGQTYEQYF. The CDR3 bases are TGCGCCAGCAGAACAGGACAGACCTACGAGCAGTACTTC. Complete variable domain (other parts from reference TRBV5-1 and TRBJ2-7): KAGVTQTPRYLIKTRGQQVTLSCSPISGHRSVSWYQQTPGQGLQFLFEYFSETQRNKGNFPGRFSGRQFSNSRSEMNVSTLELGDSALYLCASRTGQTYEQYFGPGTRLTVT.

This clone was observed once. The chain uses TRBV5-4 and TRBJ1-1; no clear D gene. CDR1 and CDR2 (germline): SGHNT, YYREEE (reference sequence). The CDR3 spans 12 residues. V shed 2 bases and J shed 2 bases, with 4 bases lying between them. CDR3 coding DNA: TGTGCCAGCAGCTTATATAACACTGAAGCTTTCTTT. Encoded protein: CASSLYNTEAFF.